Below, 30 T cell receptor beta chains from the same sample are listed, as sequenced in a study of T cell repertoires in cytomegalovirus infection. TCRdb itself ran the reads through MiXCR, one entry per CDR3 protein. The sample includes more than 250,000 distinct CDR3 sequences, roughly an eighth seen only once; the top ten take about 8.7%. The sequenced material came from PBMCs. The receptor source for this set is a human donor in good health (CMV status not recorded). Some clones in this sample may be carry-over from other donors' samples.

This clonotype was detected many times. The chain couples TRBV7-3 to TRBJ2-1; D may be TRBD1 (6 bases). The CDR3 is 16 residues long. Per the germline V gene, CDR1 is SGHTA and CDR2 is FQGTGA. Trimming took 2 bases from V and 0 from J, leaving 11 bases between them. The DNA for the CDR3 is TGTGCCAGCAGCTTACGGGGACACAGCTCCTACAATGAGCAGTTCTTC. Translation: CASSLRGHSSYNEQFF. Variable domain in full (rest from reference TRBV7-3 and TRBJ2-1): GAGVSQTPSNKVTEKGKYVELRCDPISGHTALYWYRQSLGQGPEFLIYFQGTGAADDSGLPNDRFFAVRPEGSVSTLKIQRTERGDSAVYLCASSLRGHSSYNEQFFGPGTRLTVL.

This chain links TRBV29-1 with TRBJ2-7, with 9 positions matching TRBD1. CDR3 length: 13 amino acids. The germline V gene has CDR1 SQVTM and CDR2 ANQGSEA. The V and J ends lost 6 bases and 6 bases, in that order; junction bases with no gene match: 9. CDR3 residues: CSVGGTGTREQYF. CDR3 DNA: TGCAGCGTCGGCGGGACAGGGACGCGCGAGCAGTACTTC.

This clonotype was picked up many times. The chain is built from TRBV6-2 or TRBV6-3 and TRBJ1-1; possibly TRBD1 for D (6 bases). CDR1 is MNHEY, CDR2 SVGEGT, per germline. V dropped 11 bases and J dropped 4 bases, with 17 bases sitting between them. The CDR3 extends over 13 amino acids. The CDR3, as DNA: TGTGCCTCAGGTAGGGGGGAGAGCACTGAAGCTTTCTTT. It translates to CASGRGESTEAFF.

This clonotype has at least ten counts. CDR3 sequence (DNA): TGTGCCAGCAGGTCACAGGGGATGGAGGGCTACACCTTC. This sequence encodes CASRSQGMEGYTF. V and J are TRBV12-3 or TRBV12-4 and TRBJ1-2, with 7 bases that match TRBD1. This CDR3 spans 13 amino acids. J was trimmed by 8 bases and V by 6 bases; bases with no gene match: 9.

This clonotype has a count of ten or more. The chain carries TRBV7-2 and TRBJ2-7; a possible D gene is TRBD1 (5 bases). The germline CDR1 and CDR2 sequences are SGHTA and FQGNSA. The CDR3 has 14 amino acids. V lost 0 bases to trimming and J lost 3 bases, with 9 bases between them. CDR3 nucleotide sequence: TGTGCCAGCAGCTTAGCCGCCAGGGTCTACGAGCAGTACTTC. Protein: CASSLAARVYEQYF.

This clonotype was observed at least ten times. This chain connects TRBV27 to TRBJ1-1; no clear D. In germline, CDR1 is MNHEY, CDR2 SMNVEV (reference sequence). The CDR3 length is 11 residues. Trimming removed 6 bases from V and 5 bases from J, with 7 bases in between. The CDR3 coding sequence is TGTGCCAGCAGCTCGGGAACTGAAGCTTTCTTT. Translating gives CASSSGTEAFF.

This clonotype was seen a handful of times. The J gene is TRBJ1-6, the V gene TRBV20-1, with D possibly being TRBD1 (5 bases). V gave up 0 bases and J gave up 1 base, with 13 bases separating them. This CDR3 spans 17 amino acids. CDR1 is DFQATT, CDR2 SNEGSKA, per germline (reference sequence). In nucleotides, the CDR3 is TGCAGTGCTAGAGACATGGGGGTTAGGTCCTATAATTCACCCCTCCACTTT. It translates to CSARDMGVRSYNSPLHF.

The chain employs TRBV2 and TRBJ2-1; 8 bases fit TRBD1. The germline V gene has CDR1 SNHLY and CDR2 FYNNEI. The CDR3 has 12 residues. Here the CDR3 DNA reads TGTGCTACCGGACAGGGCCACAATGAGCAGTTCTTC. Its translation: CATGQGHNEQFF.

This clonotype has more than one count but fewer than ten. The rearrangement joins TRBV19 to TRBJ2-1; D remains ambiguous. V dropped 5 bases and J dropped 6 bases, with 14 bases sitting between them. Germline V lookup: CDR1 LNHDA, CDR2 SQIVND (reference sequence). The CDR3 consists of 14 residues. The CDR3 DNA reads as TGTGCCAGTAGTGATCCGACCAAGATCAATGAGCAGTTCTTC. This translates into CASSDPTKINEQFF.

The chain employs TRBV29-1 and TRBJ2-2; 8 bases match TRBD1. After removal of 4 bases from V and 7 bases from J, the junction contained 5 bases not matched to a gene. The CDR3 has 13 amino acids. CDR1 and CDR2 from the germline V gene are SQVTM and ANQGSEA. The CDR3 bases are TGCAGCGTTGCTCAGGGGGCGAACGGGGAGCTGTTTTTT. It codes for CSVAQGANGELFF.

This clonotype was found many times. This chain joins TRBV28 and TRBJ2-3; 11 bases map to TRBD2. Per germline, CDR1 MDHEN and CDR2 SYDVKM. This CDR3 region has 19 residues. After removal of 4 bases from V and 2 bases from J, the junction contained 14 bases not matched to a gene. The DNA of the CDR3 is TGTGCCAGCAGTTCGGCTAGCGGGAGGCGACCAACACACACAGATACGCAGTATTTT. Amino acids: CASSSASGRRPTHTDTQYF.

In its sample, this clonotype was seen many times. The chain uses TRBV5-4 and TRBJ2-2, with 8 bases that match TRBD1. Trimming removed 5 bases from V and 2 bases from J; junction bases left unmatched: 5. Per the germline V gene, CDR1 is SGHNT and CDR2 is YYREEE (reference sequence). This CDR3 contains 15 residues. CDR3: CASRLTGGNTGELFF. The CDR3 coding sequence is TGTGCCAGCAGGCTTACAGGGGGTAACACCGGGGAGCTGTTTTTT.

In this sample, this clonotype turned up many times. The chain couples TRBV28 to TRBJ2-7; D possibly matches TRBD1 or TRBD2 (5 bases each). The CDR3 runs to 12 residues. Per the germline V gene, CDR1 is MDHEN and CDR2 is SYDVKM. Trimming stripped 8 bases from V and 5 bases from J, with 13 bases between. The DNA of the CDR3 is TGTGCCAGCCGGGACCCCTCGGACGAGCAGTACTTC. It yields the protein CASRDPSDEQYF.

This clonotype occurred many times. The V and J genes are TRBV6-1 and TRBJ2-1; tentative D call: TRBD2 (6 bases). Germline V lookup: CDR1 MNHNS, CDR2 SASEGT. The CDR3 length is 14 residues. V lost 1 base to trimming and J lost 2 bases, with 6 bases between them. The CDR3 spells CASSEGEAYNEQFF. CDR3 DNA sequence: TGTGCCAGCAGTGAAGGGGAGGCCTACAATGAGCAGTTCTTC.

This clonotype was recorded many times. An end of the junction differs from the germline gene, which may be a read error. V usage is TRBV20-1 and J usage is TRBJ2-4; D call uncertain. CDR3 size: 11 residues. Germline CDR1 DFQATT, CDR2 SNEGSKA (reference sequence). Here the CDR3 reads CSAGFLNTQYF. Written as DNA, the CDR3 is TGCAGTGCGGGTTTTTTGAACACTCAGTACTTC.

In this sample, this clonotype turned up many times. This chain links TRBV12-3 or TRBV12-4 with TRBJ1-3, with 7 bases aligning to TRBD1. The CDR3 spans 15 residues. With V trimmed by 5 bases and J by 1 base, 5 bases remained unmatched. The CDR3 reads CASSGSQGSGNTIYF. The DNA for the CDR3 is TGTGCCAGCAGTGGCTCACAGGGGTCTGGAAACACCATATATTTT.

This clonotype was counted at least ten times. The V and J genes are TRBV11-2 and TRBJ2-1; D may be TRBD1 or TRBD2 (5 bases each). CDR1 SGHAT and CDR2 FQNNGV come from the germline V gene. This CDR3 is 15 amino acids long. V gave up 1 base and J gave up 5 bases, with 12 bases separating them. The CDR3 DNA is TGTGCCAGCAGCTTAGCAGGGACCCGTAACAATGAGCAGTTCTTC. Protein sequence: CASSLAGTRNNEQFF.

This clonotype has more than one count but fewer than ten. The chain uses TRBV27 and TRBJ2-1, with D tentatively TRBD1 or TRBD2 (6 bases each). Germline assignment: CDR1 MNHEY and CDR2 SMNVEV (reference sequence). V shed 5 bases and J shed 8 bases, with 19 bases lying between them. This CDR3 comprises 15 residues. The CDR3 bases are TGTGCCAGCAGTCCCGGGGGAAACAGGGACGATGAGCAGTTCTTC. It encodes CASSPGGNRDDEQFF.

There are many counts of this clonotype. This CDR3 reads CASSFSPSGGADTQYF. In nucleotides, the CDR3 is TGTGCCAGCAGCTTCTCCCCGAGCGGGGGGGCGGATACGCAGTATTTT. This chain joins TRBV7-2 and TRBJ2-3; 10 nucleotides align to TRBD2. Germline lookup yields CDR1 SGHTA and CDR2 FQGNSA. This CDR3 spans 16 amino acids. Trimming removed 3 bases from V and 6 bases from J; junction bases left unmatched: 9.

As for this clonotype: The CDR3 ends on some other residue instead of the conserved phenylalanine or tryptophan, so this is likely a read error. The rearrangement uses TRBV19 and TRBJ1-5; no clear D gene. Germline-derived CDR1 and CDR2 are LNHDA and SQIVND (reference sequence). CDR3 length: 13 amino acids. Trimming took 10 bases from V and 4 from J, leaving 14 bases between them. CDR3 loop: CATLDGGNQPQHC. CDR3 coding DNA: TGTGCCACACTAGACGGAGGAAATCAGCCCCAGCATTGT.

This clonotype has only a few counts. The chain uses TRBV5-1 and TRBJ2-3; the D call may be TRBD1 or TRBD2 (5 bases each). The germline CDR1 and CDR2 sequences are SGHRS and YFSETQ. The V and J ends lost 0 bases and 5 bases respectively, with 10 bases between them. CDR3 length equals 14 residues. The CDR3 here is CASSLDRDRDTQYF. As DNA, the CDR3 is TGCGCCAGCAGCTTGGATAGGGACCGAGATACGCAGTATTTT.

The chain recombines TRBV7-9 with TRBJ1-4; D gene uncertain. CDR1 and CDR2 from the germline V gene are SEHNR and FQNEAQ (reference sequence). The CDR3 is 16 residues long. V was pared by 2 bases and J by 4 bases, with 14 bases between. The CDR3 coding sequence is TGTGCCAGCAGCTTATATGGACGACGGGATAATGAAAAACTGTTTTTT. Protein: CASSLYGRRDNEKLFF.

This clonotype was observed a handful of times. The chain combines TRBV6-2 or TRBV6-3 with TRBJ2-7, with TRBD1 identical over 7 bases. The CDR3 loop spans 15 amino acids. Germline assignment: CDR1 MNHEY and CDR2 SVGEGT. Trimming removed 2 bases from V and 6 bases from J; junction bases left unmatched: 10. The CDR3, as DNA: TGTGCCAGCAGTTACGGTAGGGGGCGAGGGGTCGAGCAGTACTTC. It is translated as CASSYGRGRGVEQYF.

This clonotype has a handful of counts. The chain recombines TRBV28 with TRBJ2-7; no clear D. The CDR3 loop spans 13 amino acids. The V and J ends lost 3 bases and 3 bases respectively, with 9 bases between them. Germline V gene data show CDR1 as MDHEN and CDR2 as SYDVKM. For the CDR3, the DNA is TGTGCCAGCAGTTTCACGGATAACTACGAGCAGTACTTC. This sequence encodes CASSFTDNYEQYF. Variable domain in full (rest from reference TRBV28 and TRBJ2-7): DVKVTQSSRYLVKRTGEKVFLECVQDMDHENMFWYRQDPGLGLRLIYFSYDVKMKEKGDIPEGYSVSREKKERFSLILESASTNQTSMYLCASSFTDNYEQYFGPGTRLTVT.

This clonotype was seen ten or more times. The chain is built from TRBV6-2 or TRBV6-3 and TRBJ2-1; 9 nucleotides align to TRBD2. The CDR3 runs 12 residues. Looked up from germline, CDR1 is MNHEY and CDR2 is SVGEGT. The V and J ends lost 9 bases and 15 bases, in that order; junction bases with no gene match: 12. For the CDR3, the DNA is TGTGCCAGTGAACCCGGTCTAGCGGGAATGTTCTTC. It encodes CASEPGLAGMFF.

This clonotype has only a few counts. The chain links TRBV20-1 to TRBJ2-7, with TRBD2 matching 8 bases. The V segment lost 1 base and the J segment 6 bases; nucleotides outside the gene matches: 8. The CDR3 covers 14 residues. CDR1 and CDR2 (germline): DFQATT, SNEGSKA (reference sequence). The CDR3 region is CSARAGGPWGEQYF. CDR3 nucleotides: TGCAGTGCTAGAGCGGGAGGGCCTTGGGGCGAGCAGTACTTC.

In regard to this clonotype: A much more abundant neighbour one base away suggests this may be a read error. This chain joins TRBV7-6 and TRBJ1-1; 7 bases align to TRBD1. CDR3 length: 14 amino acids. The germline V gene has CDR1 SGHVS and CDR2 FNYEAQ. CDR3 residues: CASSEGTVNTEALF. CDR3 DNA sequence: TGTGCCAGCAGCGAAGGGACAGTGAACACTGAAGCTCTCTTT. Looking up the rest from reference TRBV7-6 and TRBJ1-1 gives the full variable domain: GAGVSQSPRYKVTKRGQDVALRCDPISGHVSLYWYRQALGQGPEFLTYFNYEAQQDKSGLPNDRFSAERPEGSISTLTIQRTEQRDSAMYRCASSEGTVNTEALFGQGTRLTVV.

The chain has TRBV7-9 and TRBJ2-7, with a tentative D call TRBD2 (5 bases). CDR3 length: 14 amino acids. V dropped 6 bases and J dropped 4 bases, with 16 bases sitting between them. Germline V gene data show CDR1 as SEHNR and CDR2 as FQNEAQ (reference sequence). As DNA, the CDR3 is TGTGCCAGCAGGTCTAGAGGAGAGGGTTACGAGCAGTACTTC. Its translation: CASRSRGEGYEQYF.

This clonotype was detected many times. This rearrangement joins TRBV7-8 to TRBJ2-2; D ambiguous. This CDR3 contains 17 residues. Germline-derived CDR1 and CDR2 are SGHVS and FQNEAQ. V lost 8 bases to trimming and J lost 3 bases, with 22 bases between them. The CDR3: CASRAQSAQTYTGELFF. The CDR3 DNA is TGTGCCAGCCGCGCTCAATCGGCCCAAACCTACACCGGGGAGCTGTTTTTT.

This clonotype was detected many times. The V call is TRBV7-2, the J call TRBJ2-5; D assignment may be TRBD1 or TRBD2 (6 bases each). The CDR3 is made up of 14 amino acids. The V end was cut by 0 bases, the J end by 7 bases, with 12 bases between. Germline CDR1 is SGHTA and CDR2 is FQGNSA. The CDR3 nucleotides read TGTGCCAGCAGCTTAGCGGGGTCGGGGGCGACCCAGTACTTC. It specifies CASSLAGSGATQYF.